The source of this T cell receptor (beta chain) is a study of blood T cell repertoires in COVID-19. Study overall: The origin of the acute and convalescent COVID-19 samples was the United States, Italy and Spain. The analysed material was cDNA or gDNA that came from T cells, B-cell-depleted T cells, or PBMCs.

Under the authors' procedure: How many nucleated cells were present was estimated from reference gene primer amplification. Produced via immunoSEQ multiplex PCR; TCRdb's table is partial and in-frame only. V, J and clone size are taken as reported in that table, and D and trimming were inferred from the DNA itself. The sample contains approximately 100,000 clones, approximately 89% of which appear only once. The germline V gene has CDR1 SGHRS and CDR2 YFSETQ. The ends lost 5 bases at V and 4 bases at J; junction bases unmatched: 10. The CDR3 sequence is 15 residues long. J is TRBJ1-1 and V is TRBV5-1, with TRBD1 matching over 8 bases. The receptor's source is a woman under 40 with acute or convalescent COVID-19. Specimen: peripheral blood. This CDR3 reads CASRLVFTGGTEAFF. CDR3 DNA sequence: TGCGCCAGCAGACTGGTCTTCACAGGGGGCACTGAAGCTTTCTTT.